The following is a T cell receptor beta chain sequence with its context. Its antigen is undetermined. This specimen comes from a study of OX40 agonist ivuxolimab in advanced cancers. Study information: Those treated in dose escalation had hepatocellular carcinoma, melanoma, renal cell cancer or head and neck cancer. Therapy given before enrollment (anti-PD-1, anti-PD-L1 or anti-CTLA-4) was allowed, and around 40% had some. Study findings and constraints: Among the least clonally expanded were partial responders at 0.1-3.0 mg/kg.

Some clones are missing from TCRdb's copy, which holds only in-frame ones; the method was immunoSEQ multiplex PCR. This table has fewer than 95,000 clones, 80% to 95% appearing once. With 3 bases clipped from V and 8 bases from J, the junction kept 7 bases outside the gene matches. The CDR3 covers 15 residues. Germline assignment: CDR1 LGHNT and CDR2 FRNRAP. V and J are TRBV12-5 and TRBJ2-1; the match to TRBD1 covers 10 bases. This clonotype was obtained from an adult with an advanced solid tumor such as melanoma, head and neck, liver or kidney cancer. This specimen consisted of CD4+ or CD8+ T cells sorted from blood, obtained in a trial of the OX40 agonist ivuxolimab. CDR3 nucleotide sequence: TGTGCTAGTGGTTTCCGGGACAGGGGTGGCCATGAGCAGTTCTTC. Protein sequence: CASGFRDRGGHEQFF.